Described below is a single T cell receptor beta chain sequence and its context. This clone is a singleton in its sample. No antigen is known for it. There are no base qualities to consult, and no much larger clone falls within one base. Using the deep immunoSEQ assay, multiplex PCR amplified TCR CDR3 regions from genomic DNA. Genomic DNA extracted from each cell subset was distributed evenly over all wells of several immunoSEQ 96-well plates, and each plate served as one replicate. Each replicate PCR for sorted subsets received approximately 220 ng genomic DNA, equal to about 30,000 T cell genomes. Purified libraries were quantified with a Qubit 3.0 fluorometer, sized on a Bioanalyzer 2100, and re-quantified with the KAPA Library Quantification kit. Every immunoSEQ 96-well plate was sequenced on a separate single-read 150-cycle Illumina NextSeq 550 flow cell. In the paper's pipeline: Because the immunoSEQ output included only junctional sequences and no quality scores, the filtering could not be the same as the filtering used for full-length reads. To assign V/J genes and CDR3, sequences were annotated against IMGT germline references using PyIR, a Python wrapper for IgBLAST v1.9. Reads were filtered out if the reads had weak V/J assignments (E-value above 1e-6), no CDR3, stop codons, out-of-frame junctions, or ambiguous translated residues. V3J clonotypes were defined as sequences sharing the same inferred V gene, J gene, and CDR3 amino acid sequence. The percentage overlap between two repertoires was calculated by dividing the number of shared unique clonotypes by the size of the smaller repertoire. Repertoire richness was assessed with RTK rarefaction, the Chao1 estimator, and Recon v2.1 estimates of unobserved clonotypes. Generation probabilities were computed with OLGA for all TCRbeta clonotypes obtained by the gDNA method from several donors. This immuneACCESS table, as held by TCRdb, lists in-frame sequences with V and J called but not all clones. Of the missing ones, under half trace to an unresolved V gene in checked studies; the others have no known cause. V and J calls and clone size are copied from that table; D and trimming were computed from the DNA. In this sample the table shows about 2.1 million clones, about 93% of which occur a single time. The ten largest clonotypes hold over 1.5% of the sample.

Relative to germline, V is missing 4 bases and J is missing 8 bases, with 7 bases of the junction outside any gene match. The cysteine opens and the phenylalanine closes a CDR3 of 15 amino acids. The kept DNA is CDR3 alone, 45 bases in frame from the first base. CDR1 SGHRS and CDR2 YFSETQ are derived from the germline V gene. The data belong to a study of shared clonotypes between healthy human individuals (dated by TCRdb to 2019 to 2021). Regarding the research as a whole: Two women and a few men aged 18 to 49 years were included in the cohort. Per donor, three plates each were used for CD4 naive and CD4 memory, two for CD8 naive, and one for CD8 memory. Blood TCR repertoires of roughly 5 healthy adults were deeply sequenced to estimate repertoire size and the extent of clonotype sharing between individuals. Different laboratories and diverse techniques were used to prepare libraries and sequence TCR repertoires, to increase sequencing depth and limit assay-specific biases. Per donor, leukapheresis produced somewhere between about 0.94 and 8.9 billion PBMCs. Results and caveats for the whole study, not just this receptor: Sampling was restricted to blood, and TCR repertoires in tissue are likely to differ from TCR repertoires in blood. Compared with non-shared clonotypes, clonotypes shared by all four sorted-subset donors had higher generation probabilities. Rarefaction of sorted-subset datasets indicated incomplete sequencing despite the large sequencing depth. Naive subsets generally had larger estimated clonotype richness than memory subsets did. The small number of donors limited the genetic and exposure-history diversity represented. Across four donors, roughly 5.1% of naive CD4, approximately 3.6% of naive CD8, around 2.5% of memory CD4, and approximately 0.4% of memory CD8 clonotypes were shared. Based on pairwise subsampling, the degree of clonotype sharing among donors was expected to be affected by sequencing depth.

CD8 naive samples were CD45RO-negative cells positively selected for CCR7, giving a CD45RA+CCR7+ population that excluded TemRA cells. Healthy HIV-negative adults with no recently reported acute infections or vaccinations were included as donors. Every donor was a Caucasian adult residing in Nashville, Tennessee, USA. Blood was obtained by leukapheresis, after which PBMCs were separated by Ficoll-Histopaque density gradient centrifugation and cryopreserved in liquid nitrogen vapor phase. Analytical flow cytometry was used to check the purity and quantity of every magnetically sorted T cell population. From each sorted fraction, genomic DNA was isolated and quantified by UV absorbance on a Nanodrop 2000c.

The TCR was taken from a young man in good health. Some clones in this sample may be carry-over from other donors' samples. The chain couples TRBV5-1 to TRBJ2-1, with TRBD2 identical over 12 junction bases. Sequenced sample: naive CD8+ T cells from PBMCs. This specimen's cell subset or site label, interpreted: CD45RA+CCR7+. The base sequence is TGCGCCAGCAGCATTGGACTAGCGGGATTCTATGAGCAGTTCTTC. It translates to CASSIGLAGFYEQFF.